The T cell receptor beta chain under discussion was sequenced for a study of CD8 T cells in ankylosing spondylitis. It was by quantitative 5'-RACE with molecular barcodes that TCR beta libraries were made. Using its own MiXCR run on the 5' RACE reads, TCRdb lists one record per CDR3 protein. The data show under 950,000 distinct CDR3 sequences, under 20% seen once. This clonotype was observed a handful of times. Antigen unknown. Findings of the study overall: Peripheral blood held disease-linked clones only at relatively low frequency, and these were CD8+. Existing reports had already noted some motif variants in reactive arthritis synovial fluid and blood. Among TCR beta sequences, a motif of eight highly homologous variants appeared characteristic of ankylosing spondylitis blood. The authors reported significant enrichment of disease-linked clones in matched ankylosing spondylitis synovial fluid.

The sequencing input was blood, either unsorted or a sorted T cell fraction (not recorded which). This sequence originates from a male donor with ankylosing spondylitis.

CDR3 region: CSAPSSGNTIYF. The CDR3 coding sequence is TGCAGTGCTCCCAGCTCTGGAAACACCATATATTTT. The chain has TRBV20-1 and TRBJ1-3; D gene uncertain. Between the trimmed V and J ends, which lost 5 bases and 0 bases, there was a span of 5 bases. The length of the CDR3 is 12 residues. In germline, CDR1 is DFQATT, CDR2 SNEGSKA (reference sequence).